The clone carrying this TCR beta chain was detected ten times or more. Antigen: not known. TCRdb reanalysed the RT-PCR reads using MiXCR and keeps one entry per CDR3 protein. The table shows hundreds of thousands of distinct CDR3 sequences, with approximately 15% occurring only once. This sample is drawn from a study of response to subunit inactivated influenza vaccine. Overall study findings and caveats: Authors suggested each seasonal influenza vaccination recruits few new T cells.

Trimming pared 1 base from V and 5 bases from J, leaving 3 bases between. CDR1 SGHTA and CDR2 FQGNSA come from the germline V gene. The CDR3 is 12 amino acids. The TCR originated in a man in his forties or fifties who received an inactivated influenza vaccine. The chain joins TRBV7-2 to TRBJ1-5; D gene uncertain. The input for sequencing was PBMCs from blood, taken approximately 15 days before vaccination. The CDR3 sequence: CASSLGYQPQHF. Written as DNA, the CDR3 is TGTGCCAGCAGCTTAGGGTATCAGCCCCAGCATTTT.